The 26 T cell receptor beta chains reported below all come from one sample, sequenced in a study of blood T cell repertoires in COVID-19. This table comes from immunoSEQ multiplex PCR, and its TCRdb copy is limited to in-frame clones, with some not included. There are about 4,400 clones in the sample; around 80% occur only once, and 42% lies in the top ten. The sample was peripheral blood. The receptors shown here come from a human donor with active or convalescent COVID-19. The donor label of this sample is uncertain.

The V call is TRBV2, the J call TRBJ2-1, with 11 nucleotides matching TRBD2. J was trimmed by 9 bases and V by 10 bases; bases with no gene match: 11. The length of the CDR3 is 14 residues. Germline V lookup: CDR1 SNHLY, CDR2 FYNNEI. CDR3 bases: TGTGCCACCAGGACTAGCGGGTCCGGGAGTGAGCAGTTCTTC. It specifies CATRTSGSGSEQFF.

The genes are TRBV7-2 and TRBJ2-5; 8 bases are a match to TRBD2. J gave up 4 bases and V 6 bases, and 4 bases lay outside the gene matches. The CDR3 loop spans 13 amino acids. Germline V lookup: CDR1 SGHTA, CDR2 FQGNSA. CDR3 sequence reads: CASSRTSRETQYF. The CDR3 coding sequence is TGTGCCAGCAGTCGGACTAGCCGAGAGACCCAGTACTTC.

The chain has TRBV7-2 and TRBJ2-5, with TRBD1 as a possible D gene (6 bases). The V gene's germline CDR1 is SGHTA and CDR2 FQGNSA. The CDR3 sequence is 14 residues long. The V end lost 1 base, the J end lost 2 bases, and 8 bases lay between the germline ends. The CDR3 sequence is CASSLVRGQETQYF. CDR3 nucleotide sequence: TGTGCCAGCAGCTTAGTGAGGGGGCAAGAGACCCAGTACTTC. Together with reference TRBV7-2 and TRBJ2-5, the CDR3 gives the full variable domain: GAGVSQSPSNKVTEKGKDVELRCDPISGHTALYWYRQSLGQGLEFLIYFQGNSAPDKSGLPSDRFSAERTGGSVSTLTIQRTQQEDSAVYLCASSLVRGQETQYFGPGTRLLVL.

This rearrangement joins TRBV5-1 to TRBJ1-6; 10 bases line up with TRBD1. The length of the CDR3 is 15 residues. The J segment lost 7 bases and the V segment lost 4 bases, leaving 5 bases of the junction unmatched. Germline CDR1 and CDR2: SGHRS and YFSETQ. CDR3 DNA: TGCGCCAGCAGCCTGGCGGGACAGGGGAATTCACCCCTCCACTTT. Translation: CASSLAGQGNSPLHF.

The genes are TRBV24-1 and TRBJ2-2; perhaps TRBD1 as D (6 bases). CDR3 size: 15 residues. Germline assignment: CDR1 KGHDR and CDR2 SFDVKD. V was cut by 4 bases and J by 5 bases, with 13 bases left in between. The CDR3 bases are TGTGCCACCAGTGAGCGGACAGCGCTGACCGGGGAGCTGTTTTTT. It is translated as CATSERTALTGELFF.

Here the CDR3 reads CATSGAGGPEQYF. The CDR3 DNA sequence: TGTGCCACCAGTGGAGCGGGAGGGCCCGAGCAGTACTTC. The genes are TRBV24-1 and TRBJ2-7; 10 bases are a match to TRBD2. The CDR3 has 13 residues. Per the germline V gene, CDR1 is KGHDR and CDR2 is SFDVKD. The V gene end was trimmed by 5 bases and the J gene end by 6 bases; junction bases not matched to a gene: 3.

A few counts support this clone. The gene calls are TRBV19 and TRBJ1-1; D perhaps matches TRBD1 (5 bases). The CDR3 extends over 13 amino acids. The V end was cut by 4 bases, the J end by 1 base, with 7 bases between. CDR1 and CDR2 (germline): LNHDA, SQIVND (reference sequence). The CDR3 sequence: CASSKQANTEAFF. The CDR3 DNA reads TGTGCCAGTAGTAAACAGGCGAACACTGAAGCTTTCTTT.

The rearrangement links TRBV6-5 to TRBJ1-2; D is ambiguous. Per the germline V gene, CDR1 is MNHEY and CDR2 is SVGAGI. V dropped 0 bases and J dropped 5 bases, with 7 bases sitting between them. This CDR3 is built from 13 residues. The CDR3 DNA sequence: TGTGCCAGCAGTTACTCTGGGCATTATGGCTACACCTTC. Its protein is CASSYSGHYGYTF.

The chain combines TRBV19 with TRBJ1-2, with TRBD1 matching 7 bases. After removal of 0 bases from V and 5 bases from J, the junction contained 9 bases not matched to a gene. Germline CDR1 is LNHDA and CDR2 is SQIVND (reference sequence). The CDR3 is 16 amino acids. The CDR3 DNA is TGTGCCAGTAGTATAGATTCCTCCAGGGGGAAGTATGGCTACACCTTC. This sequence encodes CASSIDSSRGKYGYTF.

The chain combines TRBV6-1 with TRBJ2-1; no clear D gene. The CDR3 loop spans 15 amino acids. The germline gives CDR1 MNHNS, CDR2 SASEGT. V gave up 1 base and J gave up 2 bases, with 9 bases separating them. This chain's CDR3 is CASSEGSAAYNEQFF. CDR3 nucleotide sequence: TGTGCCAGCAGTGAAGGCAGCGCTGCCTACAATGAGCAGTTCTTC.

J is TRBJ2-1 and V is TRBV29-1, with D possibly being TRBD1 (5 bases). The CDR3 loop spans 13 amino acids. Germline V gives CDR1 SQVTM, CDR2 ANQGSEA. CDR3: CSVGRDVYNEQFF. CDR3 DNA: TGCAGTGTGGGGCGAGACGTCTACAATGAGCAGTTCTTC.

The V call is TRBV11-2, the J call TRBJ2-1; weak D call: TRBD2 (6 bases). The CDR3 runs to 15 residues. Between the trimmed V and J ends, which lost 5 bases and 1 base, there was a span of 12 bases. The germline V gene has CDR1 SGHAT and CDR2 FQNNGV. The CDR3 is CASSAGTASYNEQFF. The CDR3 DNA is TGTGCCAGCAGCGCTGGGACTGCTTCCTACAATGAGCAGTTCTTC. The variable domain in full, completed from reference TRBV11-2 and TRBJ2-1, reads EAGVAQSPRYKIIEKRQSVAFWCNPISGHATLYWYQQILGQGPKLLIQFQNNGVVDDSQLPKDRFSAERLKGVDSTLKIQPAKLEDSAVYLCASSAGTASYNEQFFGPGTRLTVL.

In its sample, this clone ranks as medium-sized. The chain joins TRBV11-3 to TRBJ2-3; 8 nucleotides agree with TRBD2. The CDR3 totals 16 residues. From germline, CDR1 is SGHNT and CDR2 YENEEA. The J segment lost 0 bases and the V segment lost 5 bases, leaving 7 bases of the junction unmatched. The CDR3 loop reads CASSHPPGGSTDTQYF. CDR3 bases: TGTGCCAGCAGCCACCCTCCGGGGGGGAGCACAGATACGCAGTATTTT.

The chain links TRBV7-3 to TRBJ2-2; a possible D gene is TRBD2 (6 bases). V lost 1 base and J lost 7, with 19 bases in between. The CDR3 length is 17 residues. The germline V gene has CDR1 SGHTA and CDR2 FQGTGA. The CDR3 bases are TGTGCCAGCAGCTTAAGAGCCTACCGGGGGAGTGACGGGGAGCTGTTTTTT. It yields the protein CASSLRAYRGSDGELFF.

The CDR3 DNA reads TGTGCCAGCAGTGAGCAACAGGGGATTTACGATCAGCCCCAGCATTTT. Protein: CASSEQQGIYDQPQHF. The chain employs TRBV2 and TRBJ1-5; 7 nucleotides match TRBD1. Trimming took 3 bases from V and 5 from J; bases not matched to a gene: 10. The CDR3 runs to 16 residues. Germline lookup yields CDR1 SNHLY and CDR2 FYNNEI. Looking up the rest from reference TRBV2 and TRBJ1-5 gives the full variable domain: EPEVTQTPSHQVTQMGQEVILRCVPISNHLYFYWYRQILGQKVEFLVSFYNNEISEKSEIFDDQFSVERPDGSNFTLKIRSTKLEDSAMYFCASSEQQGIYDQPQHFGDGTRLSIL.

The chain joins TRBV4-2 to TRBJ1-1; D ambiguous. Germline loops: CDR1 LGHNA, CDR2 YNFKEQ. The V gene lost 0 bases and the J gene lost 0 bases, with 14 bases spanning the gap. There are 17 residues in the CDR3. The CDR3 here is CASSQEVSYSLNTEAFF. The DNA of the CDR3 is TGTGCCAGCAGCCAAGAAGTCTCATACTCCTTGAACACTGAAGCTTTCTTT.

This chain uses TRBV9 with TRBJ1-6; 7 bases map to TRBD1. CDR1 is SGDLS, CDR2 YYNGEE, per germline. This CDR3 is 15 amino acids long. The V gene end was trimmed by 3 bases and the J gene end by 7 bases; junction bases not matched to a gene: 7. CDR3 in amino acids: CASSATGTENSPLHF. CDR3 nucleotides: TGTGCCAGCAGCGCGACCGGGACAGAAAATTCACCCCTCCACTTT.

The rearrangement uses TRBV11-2 and TRBJ1-6; D ambiguous. V lost 5 bases and J 9 bases, leaving 14 bases between the germline ends. The CDR3 spans 14 residues. The V gene's germline CDR1 is SGHAT and CDR2 FQNNGV. The CDR3 region has the DNA TGTGCCAGCAGCCCACCCTCGGGAGTTTCACCCCTCCACTTT. It specifies CASSPPSGVSPLHF.

J is TRBJ2-1 and V is TRBV9; D perhaps matches TRBD2 (5 bases). Trimming cost V 2 bases and J 9 bases, with 9 bases left between them. This CDR3 spans 12 amino acids. CDR1 and CDR2 (germline): SGDLS, YYNGEE. The CDR3 sequence is CASSVNGGEQFF. In DNA, the CDR3 is TGTGCCAGCAGCGTTAATGGAGGTGAGCAGTTCTTC.

This clone was recorded once. V and J are TRBV5-5 and TRBJ1-5; D gene ambiguous. V lost 4 bases to trimming and J lost 2 bases, with 10 bases between them. The germline gives CDR1 SGHKS, CDR2 YYEKEE (reference sequence). The CDR3 loop spans 14 amino acids. CDR3 in amino acids: CASSQRDGNQPQHF. In DNA form, the CDR3 reads TGTGCCAGCAGCCAGCGGGATGGCAATCAGCCCCAGCATTTT.

The sample holds a few counts of this clone. The chain uses TRBV10-3 and TRBJ2-3; possible D gene TRBD2, 6 bases. The CDR3 contains 14 residues. Trimming pared 6 bases from V and 3 bases from J, leaving 13 bases between. Looked up from germline, CDR1 is ENHRY and CDR2 is SYGVKD. DNA for the CDR3: TGTGCCATCAGGGCCGACGGAGGGACAGATACGCAGTATTTT. Encoded protein: CAIRADGGTDTQYF.

V is TRBV4-2 and J is TRBJ2-7; possibly TRBD1 for D (6 bases). Germline V lookup: CDR1 LGHNA, CDR2 YNFKEQ. Trimming shortened V by 2 bases and J by 0 bases, and 8 bases separated the two germline ends. The CDR3 is 14 amino acids. The CDR3 here is CASSQTGNSYEQYF. CDR3 coding DNA: TGTGCCAGCAGCCAAACAGGGAACTCCTACGAGCAGTACTTC.

The CDR3: CASSEVASNTEAFF. For the CDR3, the DNA is TGTGCCAGCAGTGAAGTAGCATCGAACACTGAAGCTTTCTTT. V usage is TRBV6-1 and J usage is TRBJ1-1; D not resolved. V was cut by 1 base and J by 1 base, with 7 bases left in between. The V gene's germline CDR1 is MNHNS and CDR2 SASEGT. CDR3 length equals 14 residues.

J is TRBJ1-4 and V is TRBV5-1; D is uncertain. CDR1 SGHRS and CDR2 YFSETQ come from the germline V gene. The CDR3 runs to 15 residues. Trimming took off 0 bases at V and 0 bases at J, with 6 bases between the two ends. CDR3 nucleotides: TGCGCCAGCAGCTTGGGAGGTGCAACTAATGAAAAACTGTTTTTT. Translating it yields CASSLGGATNEKLFF.

The chain uses TRBV6-2 or TRBV6-3 and TRBJ2-3, with 9 positions matching TRBD2. V lost 2 bases, J lost 4 bases, and 7 bases stayed unmatched. There are 16 residues in the CDR3. Per germline, CDR1 MNHEY and CDR2 SVGEGT. In nucleotides, the CDR3 is TGTGCCAGCAGTTACGGGCGGGAGGGGCGGCCAGATACGCAGTATTTT. The encoded protein is CASSYGREGRPDTQYF.

This clone appeared a few times. This chain connects TRBV7-8 to TRBJ2-1; 9 bases match TRBD1. Germline CDR1 and CDR2: SGHVS and FQNEAQ. The CDR3 totals 14 residues. The junction had 5 bases not matched to a gene; V was cut back by 4 bases and J by 7 bases. The CDR3 here is CASSSRDRVNEQFF. For the CDR3, the DNA is TGTGCCAGCAGCTCCCGGGACAGGGTAAATGAGCAGTTCTTC.